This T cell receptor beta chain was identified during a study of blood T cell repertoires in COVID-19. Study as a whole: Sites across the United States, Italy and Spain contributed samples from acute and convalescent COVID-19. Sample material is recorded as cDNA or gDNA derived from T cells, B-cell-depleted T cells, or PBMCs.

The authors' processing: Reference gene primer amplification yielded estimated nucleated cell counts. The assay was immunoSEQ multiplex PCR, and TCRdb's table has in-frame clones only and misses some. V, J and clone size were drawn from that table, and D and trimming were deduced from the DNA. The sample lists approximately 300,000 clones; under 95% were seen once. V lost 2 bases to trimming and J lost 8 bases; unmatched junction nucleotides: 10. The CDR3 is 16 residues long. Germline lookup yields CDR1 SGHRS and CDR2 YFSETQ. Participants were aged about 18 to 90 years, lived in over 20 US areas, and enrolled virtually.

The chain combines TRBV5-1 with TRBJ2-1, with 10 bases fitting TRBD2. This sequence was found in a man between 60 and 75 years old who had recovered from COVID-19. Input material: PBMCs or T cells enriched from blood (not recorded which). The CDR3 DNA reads TGCGCCAGCAGCTTTACTAGCGGGAATCCGGAGGATGAGCAGTTCTTC. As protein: CASSFTSGNPEDEQFF.